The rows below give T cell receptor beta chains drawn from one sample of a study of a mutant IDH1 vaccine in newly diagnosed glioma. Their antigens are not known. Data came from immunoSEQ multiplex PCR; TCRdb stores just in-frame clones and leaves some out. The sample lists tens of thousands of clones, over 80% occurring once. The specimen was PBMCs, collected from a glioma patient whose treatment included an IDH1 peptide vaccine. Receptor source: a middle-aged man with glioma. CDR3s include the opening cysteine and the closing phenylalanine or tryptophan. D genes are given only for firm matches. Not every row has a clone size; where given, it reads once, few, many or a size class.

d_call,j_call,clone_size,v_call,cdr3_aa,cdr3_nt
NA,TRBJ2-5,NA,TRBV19,CASRGFGGQETQYF,TGTGCCAGTAGAGGTTTCGGAGGGCAAGAGACCCAGTACTTC
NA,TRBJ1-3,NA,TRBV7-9,CASSLWISSGNTIYF,TGTGCCAGCAGCTTATGGATCTCCTCCGGAAACACCATATATTTT
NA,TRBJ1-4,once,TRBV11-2,CASKGGEAPVKLFF,TGTGCCAGCAAAGGCGGCGAGGCTCCGGTAAAACTGTTTTTT
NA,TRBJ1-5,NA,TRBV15,CATSRDRGPQPQHF,TGTGCCACCAGCAGAGATAGGGGCCCGCAGCCCCAGCATTTT
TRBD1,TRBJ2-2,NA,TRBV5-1,CASRTGGSGELFF,TGCGCCAGCAGGACAGGGGGTTCTGGGGAGCTGTTTTTT
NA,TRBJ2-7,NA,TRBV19,CASTDRSGSEQYF,TGTGCCAGTACCGACAGGTCGGGTTCCGAGCAGTACTTC
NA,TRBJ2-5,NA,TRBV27,CASSLISRLGETQYF,TGTGCCAGCAGTCTGATTAGCAGGTTGGGGGAGACCCAGTACTTC
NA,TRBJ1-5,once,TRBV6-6,CASSGEQANQPQHF,TGTGCCAGCAGTGGGGAGCAGGCCAATCAGCCCCAGCATTTT
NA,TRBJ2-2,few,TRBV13,CASSYTPGGTRRVRELFF,TGTGCCAGCAGCTATACCCCTGGTGGGACCCGGCGGGTTAGGGAGCTGTTTTTT
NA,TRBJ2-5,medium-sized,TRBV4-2,CASSQVLAVQETQYF,TGTGCCAGCAGCCAAGTTTTAGCGGTACAAGAGACCCAGTACTTC
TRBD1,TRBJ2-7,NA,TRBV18,CASSFGTGAKYEQYF,TGTGCCAGCTCATTCGGGACAGGGGCCAAATACGAGCAGTACTTC
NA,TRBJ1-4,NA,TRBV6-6,CASRADWGEKLFF,TGTGCCAGCAGGGCTGATTGGGGCGAAAAACTGTTTTTT
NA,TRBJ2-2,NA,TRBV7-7,CASSRLNTGELFF,TGTGCTAGCAGCAGGCTTAACACCGGGGAGCTGTTTTTT
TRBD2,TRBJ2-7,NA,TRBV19,CASRVPGGEQYF,TGTGCCAGTAGGGTCCCGGGAGGCGAGCAGTACTTC
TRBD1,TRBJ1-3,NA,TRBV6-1,CASRGQGGGNTIYF,TGTGCCAGCAGGGGACAGGGTGGGGGAAACACCATATATTTT
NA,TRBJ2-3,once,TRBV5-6,CASSLEGTQYF,TGTGCCAGCAGCTTAGAGGGTACGCAGTATTTT
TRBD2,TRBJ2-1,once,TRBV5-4,CASSPGTSGRRSYNEQFF,TGTGCCAGCAGCCCCGGGACTAGCGGGAGACGCTCCTACAATGAGCAGTTCTTC
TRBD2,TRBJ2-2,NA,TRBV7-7,CASSSSPGAGANTGELFF,TGTGCTAGCAGCTCCTCTCCCGGTGCGGGAGCGAACACCGGGGAGCTGTTTTTT
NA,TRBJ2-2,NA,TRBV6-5,CASSYGVPANTGELFF,TGTGCCAGCAGTTACGGTGTTCCAGCGAACACCGGGGAGCTGTTTTTT
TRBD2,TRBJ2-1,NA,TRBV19,CASSAPGTINNEQFF,TGTGCCAGTAGTGCCCCCGGGACTATAAACAATGAGCAGTTCTTC
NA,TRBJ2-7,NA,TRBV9,CASSGQVADEQYF,TGTGCCAGCAGCGGGCAAGTTGCCGACGAGCAGTACTTC
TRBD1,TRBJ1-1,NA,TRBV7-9,CASSLYRGLTEAFF,TGTGCCAGCAGCTTATACAGGGGGCTCACTGAAGCTTTCTTT
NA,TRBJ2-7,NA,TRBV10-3,CAISGADSPNYEQYF,TGTGCCATCAGTGGAGCGGACTCCCCAAATTACGAGCAGTACTTC
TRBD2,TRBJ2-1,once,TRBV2,CASSEAGGGSSYNEQFF,TGTGCCAGCAGTGAAGCGGGGGGGGGTAGCTCCTACAATGAGCAGTTCTTC
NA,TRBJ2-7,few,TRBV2,CASRVDSYEQYF,TGTGCCAGCAGGGTGGACAGTTACGAGCAGTACTTC
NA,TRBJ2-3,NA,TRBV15,CATSRDRRGASTDTQYF,TGTGCCACCAGCAGAGATCGTCGAGGGGCTAGCACAGATACGCAGTATTTT
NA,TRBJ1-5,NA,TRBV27,CASSRTVEGGRQPQHF,TGTGCCAGCAGCCGGACAGTGGAGGGGGGTAGACAGCCCCAGCATTTT
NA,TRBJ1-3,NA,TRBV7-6,CASSLLGQALSGNTIYF,TGTGCCAGCAGCTTACTTGGGCAGGCCCTCTCTGGAAACACCATATATTTT
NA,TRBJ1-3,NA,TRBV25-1,CASSLGAVGNTIYF,TGTGCCAGCAGTTTAGGGGCAGTTGGAAACACCATATATTTT
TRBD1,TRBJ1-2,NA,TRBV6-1,CASSEGDRVYGYTF,TGTGCCAGCAGTGAAGGCGACAGGGTCTATGGCTACACCTTC
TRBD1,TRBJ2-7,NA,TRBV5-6,CASSYGQGRYEQYF,TGTGCCAGCAGCTACGGACAGGGGCGGTACGAGCAGTACTTC